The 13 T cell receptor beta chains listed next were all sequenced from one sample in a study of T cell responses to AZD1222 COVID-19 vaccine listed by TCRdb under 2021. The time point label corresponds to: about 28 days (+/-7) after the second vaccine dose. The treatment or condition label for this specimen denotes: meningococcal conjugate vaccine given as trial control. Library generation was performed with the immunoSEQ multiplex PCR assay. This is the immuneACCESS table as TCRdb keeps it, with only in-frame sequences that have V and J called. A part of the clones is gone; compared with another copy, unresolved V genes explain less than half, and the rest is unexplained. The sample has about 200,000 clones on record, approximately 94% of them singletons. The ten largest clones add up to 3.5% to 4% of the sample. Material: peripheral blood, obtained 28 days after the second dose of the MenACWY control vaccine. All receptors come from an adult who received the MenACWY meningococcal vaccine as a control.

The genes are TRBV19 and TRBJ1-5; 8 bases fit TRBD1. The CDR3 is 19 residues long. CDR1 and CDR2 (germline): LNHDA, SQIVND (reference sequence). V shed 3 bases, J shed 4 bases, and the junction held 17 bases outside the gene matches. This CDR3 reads CASSIRFDRGRGRNQPQHF. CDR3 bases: TGTGCCAGTAGTATTAGGTTCGACAGGGGAAGGGGGAGAAATCAGCCCCAGCATTTT.

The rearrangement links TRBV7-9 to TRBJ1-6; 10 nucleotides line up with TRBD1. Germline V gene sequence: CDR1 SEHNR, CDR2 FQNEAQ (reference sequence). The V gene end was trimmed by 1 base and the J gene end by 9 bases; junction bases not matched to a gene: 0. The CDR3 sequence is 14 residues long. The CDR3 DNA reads TGTGCCAGCAGCTTAGGGACAGGGGGTTCACCCCTCCACTTT. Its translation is CASSLGTGGSPLHF.

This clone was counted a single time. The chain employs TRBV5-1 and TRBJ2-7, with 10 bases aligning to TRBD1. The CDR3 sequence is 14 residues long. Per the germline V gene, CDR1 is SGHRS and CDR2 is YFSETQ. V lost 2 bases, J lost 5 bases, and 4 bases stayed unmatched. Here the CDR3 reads CASSLGTGDHEQYF. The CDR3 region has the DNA TGCGCCAGCAGCTTAGGGACAGGGGACCACGAGCAGTACTTC. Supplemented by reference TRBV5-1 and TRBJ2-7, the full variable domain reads KAGVTQTPRYLIKTRGQQVTLSCSPISGHRSVSWYQQTPGQGLQFLFEYFSETQRNKGNFPGRFSGRQFSNSRSEMNVSTLELGDSALYLCASSLGTGDHEQYFGPGTRLTVT.

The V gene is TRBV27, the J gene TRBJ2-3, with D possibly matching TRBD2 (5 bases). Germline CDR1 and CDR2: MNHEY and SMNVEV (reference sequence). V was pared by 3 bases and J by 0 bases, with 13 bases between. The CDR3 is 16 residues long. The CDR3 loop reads CASSFGRVTSTDTQYF. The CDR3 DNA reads TGTGCCAGCAGTTTTGGGCGGGTAACTAGCACAGATACGCAGTATTTT.

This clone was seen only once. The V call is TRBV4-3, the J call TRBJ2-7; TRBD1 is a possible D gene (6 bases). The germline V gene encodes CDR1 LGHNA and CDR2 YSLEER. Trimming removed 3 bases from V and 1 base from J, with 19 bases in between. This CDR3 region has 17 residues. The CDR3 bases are TGCGCCAGCAGCCACAGCAGGGGCCTTTTGAATTCCTACGAGCAGTACTTC. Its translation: CASSHSRGLLNSYEQYF.

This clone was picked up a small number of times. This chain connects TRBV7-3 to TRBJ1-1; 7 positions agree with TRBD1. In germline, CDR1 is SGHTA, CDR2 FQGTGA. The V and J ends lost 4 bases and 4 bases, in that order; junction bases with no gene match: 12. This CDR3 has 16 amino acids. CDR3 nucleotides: TGTGCCAGCAGCTCCTCGACAGGGACGGGGGTCACTGAAGCTTTCTTT. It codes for CASSSSTGTGVTEAFF.

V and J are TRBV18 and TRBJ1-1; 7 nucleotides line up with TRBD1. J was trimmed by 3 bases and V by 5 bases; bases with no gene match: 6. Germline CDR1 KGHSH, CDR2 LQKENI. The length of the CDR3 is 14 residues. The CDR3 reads CASSSIGTDTEAFF. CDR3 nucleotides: TGTGCCAGCTCATCAATCGGGACAGACACTGAAGCTTTCTTT.

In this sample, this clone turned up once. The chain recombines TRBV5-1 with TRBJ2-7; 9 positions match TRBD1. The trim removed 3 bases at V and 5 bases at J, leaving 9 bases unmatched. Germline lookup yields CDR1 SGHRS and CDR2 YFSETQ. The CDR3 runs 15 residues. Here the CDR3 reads CASSSTGTGTHEQYF. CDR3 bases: TGCGCCAGCAGCTCCACCGGGACAGGGACTCACGAGCAGTACTTC.

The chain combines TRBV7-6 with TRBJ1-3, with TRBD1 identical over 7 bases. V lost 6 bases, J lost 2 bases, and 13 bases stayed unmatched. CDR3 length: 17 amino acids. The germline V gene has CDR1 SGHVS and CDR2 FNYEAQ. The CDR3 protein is CASSTRLTGAAGNTIYF. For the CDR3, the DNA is TGTGCCAGCAGTACTCGTCTCACAGGGGCAGCTGGAAACACCATATATTTT.

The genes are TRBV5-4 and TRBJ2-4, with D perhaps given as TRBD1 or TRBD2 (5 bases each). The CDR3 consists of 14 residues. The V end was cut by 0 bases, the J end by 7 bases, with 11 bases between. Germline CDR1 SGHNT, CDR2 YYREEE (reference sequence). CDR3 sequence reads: CASSLVQGENIQYF. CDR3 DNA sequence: TGTGCCAGCAGCTTGGTCCAGGGAGAGAACATTCAGTACTTC.

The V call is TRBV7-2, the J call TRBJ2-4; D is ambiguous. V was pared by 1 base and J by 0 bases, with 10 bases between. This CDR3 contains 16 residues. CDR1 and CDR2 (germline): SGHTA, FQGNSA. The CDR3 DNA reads TGTGCCAGCAGCTTAGAGCCGGGTCAAGCCAAAAACATTCAGTACTTC. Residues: CASSLEPGQAKNIQYF.

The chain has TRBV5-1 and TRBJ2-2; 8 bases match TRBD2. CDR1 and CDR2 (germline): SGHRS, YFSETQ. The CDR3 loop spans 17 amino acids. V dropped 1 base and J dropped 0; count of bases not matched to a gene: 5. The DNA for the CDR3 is TGCGCCAGCAGCTTGTCCTTAGCGGGAACGAACACCGGGGAGCTGTTTTTT. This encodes CASSLSLAGTNTGELFF. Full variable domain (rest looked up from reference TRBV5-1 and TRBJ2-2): KAGVTQTPRYLIKTRGQQVTLSCSPISGHRSVSWYQQTPGQGLQFLFEYFSETQRNKGNFPGRFSGRQFSNSRSEMNVSTLELGDSALYLCASSLSLAGTNTGELFFGEGSRLTVL.

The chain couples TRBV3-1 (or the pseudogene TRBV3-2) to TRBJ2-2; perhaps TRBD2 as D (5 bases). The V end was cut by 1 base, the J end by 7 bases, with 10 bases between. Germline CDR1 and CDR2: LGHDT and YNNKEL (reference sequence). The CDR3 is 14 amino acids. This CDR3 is CASSQVPGFGELFF. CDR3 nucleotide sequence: TGTGCCAGCAGCCAAGTTCCGGGGTTCGGGGAGCTGTTTTTT.